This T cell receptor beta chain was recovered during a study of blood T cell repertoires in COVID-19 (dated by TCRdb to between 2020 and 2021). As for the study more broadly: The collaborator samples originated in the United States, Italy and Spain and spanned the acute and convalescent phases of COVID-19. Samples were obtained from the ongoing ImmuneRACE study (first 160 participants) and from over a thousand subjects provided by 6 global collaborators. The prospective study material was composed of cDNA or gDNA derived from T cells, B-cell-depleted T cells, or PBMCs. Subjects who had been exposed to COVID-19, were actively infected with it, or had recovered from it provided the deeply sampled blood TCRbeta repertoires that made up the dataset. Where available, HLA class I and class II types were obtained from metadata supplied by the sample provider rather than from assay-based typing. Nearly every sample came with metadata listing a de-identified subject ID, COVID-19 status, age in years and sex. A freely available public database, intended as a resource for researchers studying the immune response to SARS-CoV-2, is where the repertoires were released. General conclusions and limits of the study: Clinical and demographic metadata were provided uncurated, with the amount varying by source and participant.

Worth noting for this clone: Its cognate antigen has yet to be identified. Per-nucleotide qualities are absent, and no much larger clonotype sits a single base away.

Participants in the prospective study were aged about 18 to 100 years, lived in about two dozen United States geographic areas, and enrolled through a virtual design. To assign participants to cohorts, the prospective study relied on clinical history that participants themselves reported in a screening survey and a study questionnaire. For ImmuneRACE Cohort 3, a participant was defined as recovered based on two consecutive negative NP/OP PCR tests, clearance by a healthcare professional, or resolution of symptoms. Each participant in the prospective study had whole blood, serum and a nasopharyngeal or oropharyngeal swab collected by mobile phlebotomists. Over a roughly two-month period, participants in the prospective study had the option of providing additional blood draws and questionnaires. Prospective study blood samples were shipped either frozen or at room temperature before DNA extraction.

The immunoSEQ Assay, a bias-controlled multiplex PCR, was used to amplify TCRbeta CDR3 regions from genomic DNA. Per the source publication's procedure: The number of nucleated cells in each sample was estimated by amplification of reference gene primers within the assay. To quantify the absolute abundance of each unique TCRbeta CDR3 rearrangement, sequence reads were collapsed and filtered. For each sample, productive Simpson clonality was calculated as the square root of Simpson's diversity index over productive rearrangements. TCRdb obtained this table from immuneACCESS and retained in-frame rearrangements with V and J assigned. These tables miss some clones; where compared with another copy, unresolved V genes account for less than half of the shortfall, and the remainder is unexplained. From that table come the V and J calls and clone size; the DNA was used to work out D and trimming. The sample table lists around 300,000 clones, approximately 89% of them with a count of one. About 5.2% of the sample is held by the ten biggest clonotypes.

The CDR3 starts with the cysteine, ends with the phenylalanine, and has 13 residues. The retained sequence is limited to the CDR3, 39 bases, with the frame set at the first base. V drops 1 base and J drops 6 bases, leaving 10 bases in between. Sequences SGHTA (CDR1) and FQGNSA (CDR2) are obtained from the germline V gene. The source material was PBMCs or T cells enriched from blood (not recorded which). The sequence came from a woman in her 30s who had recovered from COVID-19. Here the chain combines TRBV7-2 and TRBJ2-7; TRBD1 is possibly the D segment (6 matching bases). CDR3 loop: CASSLVDRSEQYF. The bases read TGTGCCAGCAGCTTAGTCGACAGGTCCGAGCAGTACTTC.